Listed below are T cell receptor beta chains from one sample, sequenced in a study of T cells in Graves' hyperthyroidism and ophthalmopathy. TCRdb re-called the multiplex PCR reads with MiXCR, one entry per CDR3 protein. This sample carries approximately 600,000 distinct CDR3 sequences, roughly 14% of them seen once, and the ten largest clones take roughly 4.3%. Material for sequencing was blood. All receptors derive from a woman in her thirties or forties with Graves' ophthalmopathy. Each CDR3 is given with its conserved first and last residue. A D gene is named only where the DNA matches it firmly. Part of the rows lack a size; the others show once, few, many or a class for expanded clones.

NA	many	TRBV28	TRBJ1-5	CASSLMTVYSNQPQHF	TGTGCCAGCAGTTTAATGACAGTGTATAGCAATCAGCCCCAGCATTTT
NA	many	TRBV7-2	TRBJ1-2	CASSPLQGGYGYTF	TGTGCCAGCAGCCCGCTGCAGGGCGGCTATGGCTACACCTTC
NA	many	TRBV4-2	TRBJ1-1	CASSQEDRLTEAFF	TGTGCCAGCAGCCAAGAAGACAGGCTCACTGAAGCTTTCTTT
NA	NA	TRBV6-2/TRBV6-3	TRBJ2-2	CASSYSFSGSHRRTGELFF	TGTGCCAGCAGTTACTCTTTCTCCGGGAGCCACCGAAGGACCGGGGAGCTGTTTTTT
NA	many	TRBV6-5	TRBJ1-2	CASSSTRGAQTNYGYTF	TGTGCCAGCAGTTCTACGAGGGGGGCCCAGACTAACTATGGCTACACCTTC
TRBD1	few	TRBV4-1	TRBJ1-1	CASSQGQGDYTEAFF	TGCGCCAGCAGCCAAGGGCAGGGGGATTACACTGAAGCTTTCTTT
NA	NA	TRBV7-9	TRBJ2-4	CASSSNHGAGGKNIQYF	TGTGCCAGCAGCTCCAACCATGGGGCGGGTGGAAAAAACATTCAGTACTTC
TRBD1	NA	TRBV27	TRBJ1-1	CASTALQGATEAFF	TGTGCCAGCACCGCCTTGCAGGGGGCGACTGAAGCTTTCTTT
NA	NA	TRBV7-2	TRBJ2-1	CASSPRPRSEQFF	TGTGCCAGCAGCCCCCGACCGAGGTCTGAGCAGTTCTTC
TRBD1	NA	TRBV20-1	TRBJ2-7	CSARDLTGSPYEQYF	TGCAGTGCTAGAGATCTGACAGGGAGTCCCTACGAGCAGTACTTC
NA	many	TRBV28	TRBJ2-1	CASSYSLRNEQFF	TGTGCCAGCAGCTACTCCCTTCGCAATGAGCAGTTCTTC
NA	NA	TRBV3-1	TRBJ1-5	CASSQDTLNQPQHF	TGTGCCAGCAGCCAAGATACCCTCAATCAGCCCCAGCATTTT
NA	many	TRBV6-1	TRBJ2-6	CASSDSGANVLTF	TGTGCCAGCTCGGACTCTGGGGCCAACGTCCTGACTTTC
TRBD1	many	TRBV7-2	TRBJ1-2	CASSPRDRNYGYTF	TGTGCCAGCAGCCCCCGGGACAGGAACTATGGCTACACCTTC
TRBD2	few	TRBV11-1	TRBJ2-2	CASSPNTLAGHGELFF	TGTGCCAGCAGCCCAAATACTCTAGCGGGACACGGGGAGCTGTTTTTT
NA	once	TRBV20-1	TRBJ2-5	CSARKGVGRIQETQYF	TGCAGTGCTAGAAAAGGGGTGGGACGGATCCAAGAGACCCAGTACTTC
NA	many	TRBV19	TRBJ2-5	CASSQSGVKTQYF	TGTGCCAGTAGTCAGAGCGGCGTGAAGACCCAGTACTTC
NA	many	TRBV7-3	TRBJ2-6	CASSSKRTPSGANVLTF	TGTGCCAGCAGCTCCAAGCGGACTCCTTCTGGGGCCAACGTCCTGACTTTC
NA	NA	TRBV28	TRBJ2-7	CASSFLGQTYEQYF	TGTGCCAGCAGTTTTTTAGGGCAAACCTACGAGCAGTACTTC
TRBD1	few	TRBV12-3/TRBV12-4	TRBJ2-2	CASRGQGFGELFF	TGTGCCAGCAGGGGACAGGGCTTCGGGGAGCTGTTTTTT
NA	many	TRBV6-1	TRBJ2-7	CASRGWAGYEQYF	TGTGCCAGCAGGGGTTGGGCGGGGTACGAGCAGTACTTC
TRBD2	NA	TRBV20-1	TRBJ2-3	CSATRLAPITDTQYF	TGCAGTGCTACCCGACTAGCGCCGATCACAGATACGCAGTATTTT
TRBD1	NA	TRBV6-4	TRBJ2-3	CASSPWTGLRTDTQYF	TGTGCCAGCAGTCCGTGGACAGGGCTCCGCACAGATACGCAGTATTTT
NA	many	TRBV10-3	TRBJ2-2	CAITEGANTGELFF	TGTGCCATCACCGAGGGGGCGAACACCGGGGAGCTGTTTTTT
NA	many	TRBV19	TRBJ2-2	CASSGIPGQRNTGELFF	TGTGCCAGTAGTGGGATTCCGGGACAACGGAACACCGGGGAGCTGTTTTTT
NA	many	TRBV12-3/TRBV12-4	TRBJ2-5	CASSIWGVGKETQYF	TGTGCCAGCAGTATATGGGGGGTCGGGAAAGAGACCCAGTACTTC